This TCR beta chain was retrieved from a study of T cell responses to AZD1222 COVID-19 vaccine. Study-level findings and limits: In the spike-specific TCR repertoire, nearly half reportedly target unmutated variant regions. It was only after the peak T cell response that any repertoires were sampled. Regions 160-218 and 743-854 dominated among vaccine-associated CD4 TCRs spanning spike.

To note about this clone: The antigen is undetermined.

Measured with immunoSEQ multiplex PCR; TCRdb has only the in-frame clones, and not every one. In the table there are 100,000 to 150,000 clones, 90% of which are singletons. V lost 0 bases, J lost 4 bases, and 6 bases lay in between. CDR1 and CDR2 (germline): LGHDT, YNNKEL (reference sequence). This CDR3 comprises 14 residues. The receptor was isolated from an adult in good health. V and J are TRBV3-1 (or the pseudogene TRBV3-2) and TRBJ2-2; no clear D gene. This sample comprised peripheral blood, obtained on day 0 of MenACWY control vaccination. The CDR3 loop reads CASSQDTATGELFF. CDR3 nucleotides: TGTGCCAGCAGCCAAGACACAGCCACCGGGGAGCTGTTTTTT.